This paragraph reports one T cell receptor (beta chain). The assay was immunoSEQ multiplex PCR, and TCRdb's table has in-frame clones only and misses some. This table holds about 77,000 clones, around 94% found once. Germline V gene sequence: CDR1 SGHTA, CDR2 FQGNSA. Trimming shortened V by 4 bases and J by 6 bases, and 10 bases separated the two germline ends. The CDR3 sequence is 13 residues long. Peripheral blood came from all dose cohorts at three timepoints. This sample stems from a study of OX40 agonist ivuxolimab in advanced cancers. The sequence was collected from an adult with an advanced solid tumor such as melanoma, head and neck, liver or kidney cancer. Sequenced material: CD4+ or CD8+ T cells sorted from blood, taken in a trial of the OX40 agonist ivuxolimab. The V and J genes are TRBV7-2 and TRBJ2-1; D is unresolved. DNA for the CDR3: TGTGCCAGCAGCTCCTCCCAATTCAATGAGCAGTTCTTC. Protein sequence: CASSSSQFNEQFF.